This T cell receptor (beta chain) came from a study of CDR3 diversity in severe acne. TCRdb re-called the PCR reads with MiXCR, one entry per CDR3 protein. The table has over 85,000 distinct CDR3 sequences, roughly half seen once. V lost 2 bases and J lost 1, with 12 bases in between. Per germline, CDR1 SQVTM and CDR2 ANQGSEA. The CDR3 length is 16 residues. The J gene is TRBJ2-6, the V gene TRBV29-1, with a weak D call TRBD2 (5 bases). The sample consisted of blood. The receptor's source is a male donor with acne. CDR3 amino acids: CSVESGGLSGANVLTF. The CDR3 DNA reads as TGCAGCGTTGAAAGCGGCGGACTGTCTGGGGCCAACGTCCTGACTTTC.